A single sample is the source of the 20 T cell receptor beta chains below, sequenced in a study of T cells in Graves' hyperthyroidism and ophthalmopathy (dated by TCRdb to between 2018 and 2021). Libraries were made using multiplex PCR. Sequencing relied on an Illumina HiSeq 2000. The TCR beta CDR3 regions were amplified from the RNA transcripts. The first round of RT-PCR for the TCR CDR3 was performed with the HTBI primer set and the Qiagen OneStep RT-PCR kit. TCRdb passed the public sequencing reads through fastp at Q25 and MiXCR, retaining productive beta sequences. Every CDR3 protein is listed once, alongside the most common genes and DNA of its rows. This sample lists approximately 400,000 distinct CDR3 sequences; 15% to 18% were detected once. 28% of the sample belongs to the ten largest clones. Material: blood. Receptor source: a woman aged 18-30 years with Graves' hyperthyroidism that later progressed to Graves' ophthalmopathy.

In its sample, this clonotype was seen many times. The rearrangement uses TRBV28 and TRBJ1-1; possible D gene TRBD1, 6 bases. This CDR3 contains 14 residues. The germline V gene has CDR1 MDHEN and CDR2 SYDVKM. Trimming left V 3 bases short and J 3 bases short, with 11 bases between. The CDR3 reads CASSFEGDHTEAFF. CDR3 nucleotides: TGTGCCAGCAGTTTTGAGGGGGACCACACTGAAGCTTTCTTT.

This clonotype was seen a few times. The V gene is TRBV30, the J gene TRBJ2-1, with D unresolved. This CDR3 contains 15 residues. Germline V gives CDR1 GTSNPN, CDR2 SVGIG (reference sequence). V gave up 1 base and J gave up 4 bases, with 14 bases separating them. CDR3 loop: CAWSGWADRYNEQFF. In DNA form, the CDR3 reads TGTGCCTGGAGTGGTTGGGCAGATAGGTACAATGAGCAGTTCTTC.

In its sample, this clonotype was seen many times. The chain uses TRBV6-1 and TRBJ2-2; unclear D gene. The CDR3 length is 14 residues. The germline V gene encodes CDR1 MNHNS and CDR2 SASEGT. The ends were cut back, 5 bases at V and 3 bases at J, with 10 bases in the middle. In nucleotides, the CDR3 is TGTGCCAGCAGTCCTGGGCCTTACACCGGGGAGCTGTTTTTT. Its translation is CASSPGPYTGELFF.

The chain links TRBV7-9 to TRBJ2-3, with 7 bases fitting TRBD1. J lost 2 bases, V lost 6 bases, and 5 bases had no gene match. The length of the CDR3 is 14 residues. Germline V gene data show CDR1 as SEHNR and CDR2 as FQNEAQ (reference sequence). The CDR3 bases are TGTGCCAGCAGACAGGGGATGGTCACAGATACGCAGTATTTT. Amino acid sequence: CASRQGMVTDTQYF.

The rearrangement joins TRBV7-2 to TRBJ2-7; TRBD2 agrees at 9 bases. The junction had 10 bases not matched to a gene; V was cut back by 1 base and J by 9 bases. The CDR3 covers 15 residues. Germline CDR1 SGHTA, CDR2 FQGNSA. The CDR3 sequence is CASSLVTSGPGGQYF. CDR3 bases: TGTGCCAGCAGCTTAGTAACTAGCGGGCCGGGAGGGCAGTACTTC.

This clonotype came up many times. The chain links TRBV20-1 to TRBJ2-1; 9 positions match TRBD2. The CDR3 consists of 16 residues. The V gene end was trimmed by 2 bases and the J gene end by 8 bases; junction bases not matched to a gene: 13. Per the germline V gene, CDR1 is DFQATT and CDR2 is SNEGSKA (reference sequence). In DNA, the CDR3 is TGCAGTGCTAGAAGGGTGGCGGGAGGGGATATTGATGAGCAGTTCTTC. It specifies CSARRVAGGDIDEQFF.

The V gene is TRBV7-2, the J gene TRBJ2-3; 7 positions agree with TRBD1. The CDR3 is made up of 14 amino acids. Germline lookup yields CDR1 SGHTA and CDR2 FQGNSA. V shed 4 bases and J 1 base; nucleotides not matched to a gene: 2. The CDR3 region is CASSWGTGTDTQYF. The CDR3 bases are TGTGCCAGCAGCTGGGGGACAGGCACAGATACGCAGTATTTT.

In this sample, this clonotype turned up many times. V gene TRBV28 combines with J gene TRBJ1-4; 12 nucleotides line up with TRBD1. This CDR3 is built from 16 residues. After removal of 6 bases from V and 6 bases from J, the junction contained 8 bases not matched to a gene. Germline CDR1 is MDHEN and CDR2 is SYDVKM. The CDR3 DNA sequence: TGTGCCAGCAGCATAGGGACAGGGGGCGCGTATGAAAAACTGTTTTTT. Its translation is CASSIGTGGAYEKLFF.

V usage is TRBV28 and J usage is TRBJ2-3, with 7 bases that match TRBD2. In germline, CDR1 is MDHEN, CDR2 SYDVKM. Losses at the gene ends were 5 bases for V and 7 bases for J; bases not matched to a gene: 15. The CDR3 loop spans 16 amino acids. The CDR3 here is CASSPISLGLRNTQYF. The CDR3 DNA reads TGTGCCAGCAGTCCAATTTCGCTGGGACTAAGAAATACGCAGTATTTT.

This clonotype was found many times. The chain recombines TRBV20-1 with TRBJ2-3; no definite D call. The CDR3 sequence is 13 residues long. Trimming removed 2 bases at V and 0 bases at J, with 6 bases between. Germline V gene sequence: CDR1 DFQATT, CDR2 SNEGSKA (reference sequence). The CDR3 is CSARPPSTDTQYF. The DNA of the CDR3 is TGCAGTGCTAGACCTCCTAGCACAGATACGCAGTATTTT.

This clonotype was found many times. This chain connects TRBV20-1 to TRBJ2-5, with TRBD2 identical over 14 bases. V trimming: 3 bases; J trimming: 1 base; junction bases outside the gene matches: 4. In germline, CDR1 is DFQATT, CDR2 SNEGSKA (reference sequence). The CDR3 extends over 16 amino acids. Here the CDR3 reads CSASGLAGGFQETQYF. The CDR3 nucleotides are TGCAGTGCTAGTGGACTAGCGGGAGGTTTCCAAGAGACCCAGTACTTC.

The table lists this clonotype with many counts. The chain has TRBV7-9 and TRBJ2-1, with TRBD2 identical over 16 bases. The CDR3 runs 20 residues. Germline CDR1 SEHNR, CDR2 FQNEAQ (reference sequence). The junction had 10 bases not matched to a gene; V was cut back by 5 bases and J by 0 bases. This chain's CDR3 is CASSPAGTSGRESSYNEQFF. The DNA for the CDR3 is TGTGCCAGCAGCCCAGCGGGGACTAGCGGGAGGGAGAGCTCCTACAATGAGCAGTTCTTC. Variable domain in full (rest from reference TRBV7-9 and TRBJ2-1): DTGVSQNPRHKITKRGQNVTFRCDPISEHNRLYWYRQTLGQGPEFLTYFQNEAQLEKSRLLSDRFSAERPKGSFSTLEIQRTEQGDSAMYLCASSPAGTSGRESSYNEQFFGPGTRLTVL.

The sample holds many counts of this clonotype. The chain joins TRBV10-3 to TRBJ2-3; TRBD2 matches at 13 bases. This CDR3 spans 16 amino acids. Germline trimming cut 6 bases from V and 2 bases from J; bases unmatched to any gene: 5. Germline V gives CDR1 ENHRY, CDR2 SYGVKD. CDR3 bases: TGTGCCATCAGGGACGGACTAGCGGGGGACACAGATACGCAGTATTTT. Residues: CAIRDGLAGDTDTQYF.

The rearrangement links TRBV20-1 to TRBJ2-1; 10 bases are a match to TRBD2. The CDR3 is made up of 17 amino acids. The germline V gene has CDR1 DFQATT and CDR2 SNEGSKA (reference sequence). After removal of 1 base from V and 6 bases from J, the junction contained 12 bases not matched to a gene. CDR3 protein: CSARAPGKREGPNEQFF. The CDR3 DNA reads TGCAGTGCTAGAGCCCCCGGTAAGCGGGAGGGCCCCAATGAGCAGTTCTTC.

V is TRBV7-2 and J is TRBJ2-7, with D possibly TRBD2 on 6 matching bases. Germline V gene lookup returns CDR1 SGHTA and CDR2 FQGNSA. This CDR3 has 16 amino acids. Trimming shortened V by 0 bases and J by 0 bases, and 12 bases separated the two germline ends. Written as DNA, the CDR3 is TGTGCCAGCAGCTTAGCGGGGGGAGTTACCTCCTACGAGCAGTACTTC. It is translated as CASSLAGGVTSYEQYF.

Points on this clonotype: This may arise from a read error, as a much more abundant clone is one base away. This CDR3 is missing its conserved last phenylalanine or tryptophan, likely due to a read error. This chain joins TRBV3-1 and TRBJ2-7; D ambiguous. The CDR3 runs to 15 residues. Germline V gene sequence: CDR1 LGHDT, CDR2 YNNKEL (reference sequence). Between the trimmed V and J ends, which lost 0 bases and 3 bases, there was a span of 12 bases. In DNA form, the CDR3 reads TGTGCCAGCAGCCAAGATCTCGCCAGGAGCTACGAGCAGTACCTC. As protein: CASSQDLARSYEQYL.

The DNA of the CDR3 is TGCAGCGTTGAACTTTCGGGACTAGAGGACGTAAATGAGCAGTTCTTC. Residues: CSVELSGLEDVNEQFF. The chain carries TRBV29-1 and TRBJ2-1; the match to TRBD2 covers 8 bases. Unmatched junction bases numbered 13, after V lost 2 bases and J lost 7 bases. The CDR3 is made up of 16 amino acids. Per the germline V gene, CDR1 is SQVTM and CDR2 is ANQGSEA.

This clonotype was seen ten or more times. V is TRBV28 and J is TRBJ2-7, with D possibly TRBD2 on 6 matching bases. The CDR3 length is 15 residues. Trimming stripped 3 bases from V and 1 base from J, with 13 bases between. Germline loops: CDR1 MDHEN, CDR2 SYDVKM. CDR3 sequence reads: CASSLFERASYEQYF. CDR3 nucleotide sequence: TGTGCCAGCAGTTTGTTCGAGCGGGCTTCCTACGAGCAGTACTTC.

This clonotype was picked up many times. The chain uses TRBV12-3 or TRBV12-4 and TRBJ2-2; perhaps TRBD2 as D (7 bases). Deletions cut 7 bases from V and 6 bases from J, with 21 bases between. The CDR3 loop spans 16 amino acids. The DNA of the CDR3 is TGTGCCAGCAACCCCCCGGGGGCGGGAGTGGCCGGGGAGCTGTTTTTT. Amino acids: CASNPPGAGVAGELFF.

This clonotype was detected only a few times. The rearrangement links TRBV2 to TRBJ2-1, with TRBD2 identical over 8 bases. CDR3 length: 15 residues. Germline loops: CDR1 SNHLY, CDR2 FYNNEI. The ends lost 6 bases at V and 9 bases at J; junction bases unmatched: 13. The CDR3 sequence: CASRAGTRGLGEQFF. CDR3 sequence (DNA): TGTGCCAGCAGGGCCGGGACTAGGGGTTTGGGTGAGCAGTTCTTC.